The TCR beta chain described here comes from a study of T cell repertoires in ileal Crohn's disease. Looking at the study overall: Patients had a median approximately 8-year disease duration, and approximately 35% were active smokers. Biopsies of the neoterminal ileum at postoperative colonoscopy form M6 samples. Broader study findings: Compared with non-smokers, active smokers at surgery showed more clonal expansions. Compared with CD4 T cells, sorted CD8 cells carried more expanded clones.

The table came from immunoSEQ multiplex PCR; TCRdb's copy has only in-frame clones and leaves some out. The sample lists more than 50,000 clones, less than 90% occurring once. About this clone itself: Its specificity is not known.

As to time point: neoterminal ileum biopsy at postoperative endoscopy, about 6 months after surgery. V lost 7 bases and J lost 6; bases outside the gene matches: 15. The CDR3 spans 16 residues. Germline V gene data show CDR1 as MNHEY and CDR2 as SMNVEV (reference sequence). The chain has TRBV27 and TRBJ2-1; 7 positions agree with TRBD2. This clonotype was sampled from an adult with Crohn's disease. Sequencing was done on a sample of ileal tissue. The CDR3 DNA is TGTGCCAGCATCAGAGGGAGTGCGGGAGTGGGCAATGAGCAGTTCTTC. Protein sequence: CASIRGSAGVGNEQFF.